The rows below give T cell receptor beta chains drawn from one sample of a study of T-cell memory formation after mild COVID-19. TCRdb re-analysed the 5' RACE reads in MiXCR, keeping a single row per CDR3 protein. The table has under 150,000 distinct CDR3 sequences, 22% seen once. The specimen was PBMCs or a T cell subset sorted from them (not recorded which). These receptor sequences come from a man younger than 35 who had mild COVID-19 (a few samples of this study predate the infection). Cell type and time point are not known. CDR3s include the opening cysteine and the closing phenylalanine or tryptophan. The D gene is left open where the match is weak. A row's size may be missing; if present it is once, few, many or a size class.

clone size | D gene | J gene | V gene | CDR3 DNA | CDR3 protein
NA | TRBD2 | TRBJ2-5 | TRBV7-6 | TGTGCCAGCAGCTTAGGAGCGGGGGACGGCGAGACCCAGTACTTC | CASSLGAGDGETQYF
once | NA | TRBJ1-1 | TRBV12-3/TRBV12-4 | TGTGCCAGCAGGGAGACTGAAGCTTTCTTT | CASRETEAFF
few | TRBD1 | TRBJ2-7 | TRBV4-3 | TGCGCCAGCAGCCCGACCGGGACAGGGGTCGAGCAGTACTTC | CASSPTGTGVEQYF
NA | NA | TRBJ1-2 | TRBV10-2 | TGCGCCAGCAGTGAAACAGGCAACTATGGCTACACCTTC | CASSETGNYGYTF
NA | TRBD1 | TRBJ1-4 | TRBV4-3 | TGCGCCAGCAGCCAAGGTGTGGGACAGGGAAGCGAAAAACTGTTTTTT | CASSQGVGQGSEKLFF
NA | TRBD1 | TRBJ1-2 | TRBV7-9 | TGTGCCAGCAGCTTTCTTTATAACAGGGGGGACTATGGCTACACCTTC | CASSFLYNRGDYGYTF
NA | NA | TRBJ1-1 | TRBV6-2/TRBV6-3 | TGTGCCAGCAGACCCACCCGGGGCACTGAAGCTTTCTTT | CASRPTRGTEAFF
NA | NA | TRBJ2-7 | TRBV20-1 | TGCAGTGCTAGGGGGGTAAGCGATACCTACGAGCAGTACTTC | CSARGVSDTYEQYF
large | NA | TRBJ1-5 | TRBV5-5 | TGTGCCAGCAGCTTATACCGGGACTCCCCCAGGCCCCAGCATTTT | CASSLYRDSPRPQHF
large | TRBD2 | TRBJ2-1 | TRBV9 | TGTGCCAGCAGCCCCGGAGGAGTCGGCGGGGGGTACAATGAGCAGTTCTTC | CASSPGGVGGGYNEQFF
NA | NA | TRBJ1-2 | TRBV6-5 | TGTGCCAGCCGCCCCGTGGGGGGTAGGGCTAACTATGGCTACACCTTC | CASRPVGGRANYGYTF
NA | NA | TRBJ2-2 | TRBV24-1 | TGTGCCACCAGTGATTGGGGGGAAACAGGGGAGCTGTTTTTT | CATSDWGETGELFF
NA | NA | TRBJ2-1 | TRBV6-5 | TGTGCCAGCAGTCTTTTTTACAGGGAAGTCGCCTACAATGAGCAGTTCTTC | CASSLFYREVAYNEQFF
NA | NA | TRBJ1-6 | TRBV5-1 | TGCGCCAGCAGCTTGGGGGCCCCGATCGTGGATTCACCCCTCCACTTT | CASSLGAPIVDSPLHF
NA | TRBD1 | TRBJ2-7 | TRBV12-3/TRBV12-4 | TGTGCCAGCAGGCCCGGGACAGTCGTCTCCTACGAGCAGTACTTC | CASRPGTVVSYEQYF
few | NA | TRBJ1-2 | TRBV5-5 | TGTGCCAGCAGCTTAAGGGGCGGGAATGGCTACACCTTC | CASSLRGGNGYTF
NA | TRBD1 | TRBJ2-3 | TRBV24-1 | TGTGCCACCAGTGACATACAGGGGATGGATACGCAGTATTTT | CATSDIQGMDTQYF
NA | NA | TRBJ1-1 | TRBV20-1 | TGCAGTGCTCGAGGGGAAACTGAAGCTTTCTTT | CSARGETEAFF
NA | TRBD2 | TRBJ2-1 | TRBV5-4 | TGTGCCAGCAGCTTGGGACCTAGCGGGAGCTCCTACAATGAGCAGTTCTTC | CASSLGPSGSSYNEQFF
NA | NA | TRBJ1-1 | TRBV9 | TGTGCCAGCAGCGTAGCATCGAACACTGAAGCTTTCTTT | CASSVASNTEAFF
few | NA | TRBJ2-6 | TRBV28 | TGTGCCAGCAGTTTTTCCACTTCGAGGGGCTTTGGGGCCAACGTCCTGACTTTC | CASSFSTSRGFGANVLTF
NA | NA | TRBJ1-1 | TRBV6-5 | TGTGCCAGCAGTTACTCGGGGAGGAACACTGAAGCTTTCTTT | CASSYSGRNTEAFF
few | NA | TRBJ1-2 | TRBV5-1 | TGCGCCAGCAGCTTGAGGGATTATGACACAGTCTATGGCTACACCTTC | CASSLRDYDTVYGYTF
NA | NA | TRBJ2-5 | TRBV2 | TGTGCCAGCATGGTCGGGCCAGAGACCCAGTACTTC | CASMVGPETQYF
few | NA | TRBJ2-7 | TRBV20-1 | TGCAGTGCACAGAGCCGGGGCAGAGCTAACGAGCAGTACTTC | CSAQSRGRANEQYF
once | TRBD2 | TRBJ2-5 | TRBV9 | TGTGCCAGCAGCGGACGGGGGGTCCGGGAGACCCAGTACTTC | CASSGRGVRETQYF
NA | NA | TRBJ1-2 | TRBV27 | TGTGCCAGCAGTCCAAATCTCTATGGCTACACCTTC | CASSPNLYGYTF
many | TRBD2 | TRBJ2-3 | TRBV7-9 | TGTGCCAGCAGCTTGGCGGGAGCTGGCACAGATACGCAGTATTTT | CASSLAGAGTDTQYF
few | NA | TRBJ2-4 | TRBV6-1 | TGTGCCAGCAGTGAAAAGAAGGGGGGAGGATTGACCAAAAACATTCAGTACTTC | CASSEKKGGGLTKNIQYF